This is a list of T cell receptor beta chains from one sample in a study of shared clonotypes between healthy human individuals. Repertoires were generated with immunoSEQ multiplex PCR, while TCRdb's copy carries only in-frame clones and drops some. The sample yields hundreds of thousands of clones, about 76% seen once. Sequencing input: PBMCs. These receptors came from a woman aged 40 to 49 in good health. Some clones in this sample may be carry-over from other donors' samples. Both conserved end residues are part of each CDR3. A D gene is named only where the DNA matches it firmly. A row's size may be missing; if present it is once, few, many or a size class.

cdr3_length	v_call	j_call	d_call	clone_size	cdr3_aa	cdr3_nt
16	TRBV9	TRBJ2-3	TRBD2	NA	CASSRGTSGRMGTQYF	TGTGCCAGCAGCCGCGGGACTAGCGGGAGAATGGGCACGCAGTATTTT
16	TRBV19	TRBJ1-1	NA	once	CASSLSPLWRDTEAFF	TGTGCCAGTAGTTTATCCCCCCTGTGGAGGGACACTGAAGCTTTCTTT
14	TRBV7-2	TRBJ2-5	NA	NA	CASSLFPNQETQYF	TGTGCCAGCAGCTTGTTCCCTAACCAAGAGACCCAGTACTTC
13	TRBV6-1	TRBJ2-7	NA	NA	CASTLGVLYEQYF	TGTGCCAGCACACTCGGGGTTCTTTACGAGCAGTACTTC
16	TRBV10-3	TRBJ2-1	TRBD1	NA	CAIQWAAGQGHNEQFF	TGTGCCATCCAGTGGGCGGCGGGACAGGGGCACAATGAGCAGTTCTTC
17	TRBV4-2	TRBJ1-3	NA	once	CASSQDGRLGLGNTIYF	TGTGCCAGCAGCCAAGATGGACGTTTGGGACTTGGAAACACCATATATTTT
15	TRBV7-2	TRBJ2-3	NA	once	CASSSQGLNTDTQYF	TGTGCCAGCAGCTCCCAGGGACTTAACACAGATACGCAGTATTTT
14	TRBV2	TRBJ2-7	NA	once	CASSEASGEASQYF	TGTGCCAGCAGTGAAGCGTCCGGGGAGGCTTCTCAGTACTTC
15	TRBV7-6	TRBJ2-1	NA	NA	CASSLGGSPGGEQFF	TGTGCCAGCAGCTTAGGCGGCTCCCCCGGAGGTGAGCAGTTCTTC
12	TRBV29-1	TRBJ1-2	NA	few	CSVESGSGGYTF	TGCAGCGTTGAGTCGGGAAGTGGGGGCTACACCTTC
14	TRBV5-4	TRBJ2-1	TRBD2	few	CASSLGLAGNEQFF	TGTGCCAGCAGCTTGGGTCTAGCGGGCAATGAGCAGTTCTTC
15	TRBV5-4	TRBJ2-1	NA	NA	CASRISRATYNEQFF	TGTGCCAGCAGAATCTCGAGGGCCACCTACAATGAGCAGTTCTTC
15	TRBV9	TRBJ2-5	TRBD1	NA	CASSVDGTGEETQYF	TGTGCCAGCAGCGTAGATGGGACAGGGGAAGAGACCCAGTACTTC
18	TRBV5-1	TRBJ2-1	TRBD2	NA	CASSAGLAGGRAYNEQFF	TGCGCCAGCAGCGCAGGACTAGCGGGAGGAAGGGCCTACAATGAGCAGTTCTTC
16	TRBV18	TRBJ2-5	TRBD2	NA	CASSPPPWAGEETQYF	TGTGCCAGCTCACCCCCCCCATGGGCGGGAGAAGAGACCCAGTACTTC
13	TRBV30	TRBJ2-5	NA	NA	CAWTGDLGKTQYF	TGTGCCTGGACGGGGGACCTCGGGAAGACCCAGTACTTC
15	TRBV7-9	TRBJ2-6	NA	NA	CASSRDTSGANVLTF	TGTGCCAGCAGCCGCGACACCTCTGGGGCCAACGTCCTGACTTTC
18	TRBV11-1	TRBJ2-7	NA	NA	CASSNVAWGPRSSYEQYF	TGTGCCAGCAGCAACGTAGCTTGGGGACCTAGGAGCTCCTACGAGCAGTACTTC
15	TRBV5-3	TRBJ2-7	TRBD2	NA	CARSLEAGALYEQYF	TGTGCCAGAAGCTTGGAAGCGGGAGCGCTCTACGAGCAGTACTTC
16	TRBV6-9	TRBJ1-6	TRBD1	NA	CASSSDRGNSNSPLHF	TGTGCCAGCAGTAGTGACAGGGGTAATTCTAATTCACCCCTCCACTTT
16	TRBV7-3	TRBJ2-7	NA	once	CASSLSPTRSSYEQYF	TGTGCCAGCAGCTTATCCCCTACGCGGAGCTCCTACGAGCAGTACTTC
14	TRBV18	TRBJ2-3	TRBD2	few	CASSPAGGTDTQYF	TGTGCCAGCTCACCGGCGGGGGGAACAGATACGCAGTATTTT
11	TRBV7-7	TRBJ2-2	NA	NA	CASSSGGELFF	TGTGCCAGCAGCTCGGGCGGGGAGCTGTTTTTT